This passage covers 15 T cell receptor beta chains from one sample sequenced in a study of T cells in Graves' hyperthyroidism and ophthalmopathy. TCR beta CDR3 sequences were amplified from RNA transcripts. First-round RT-PCR with HTBI primers amplified the TCR CDR3 region. TCRdb reprocessed the multiplex PCR reads with MiXCR, giving one entry per CDR3 protein. The sample includes 530,000 or so distinct CDR3 sequences, roughly 15% of them seen just once. Sample: blood. These TCRs come from a woman aged 18-29 years with Graves' ophthalmopathy.

This clonotype was seen many times. The rearrangement links TRBV7-3 to TRBJ1-1, with 7 bases that match TRBD1. CDR1 and CDR2 from the germline V gene are SGHTA and FQGTGA. There are 17 residues in the CDR3. With 1 base clipped from V and 2 bases from J, the junction kept 10 bases outside the gene matches. CDR3 bases: TGTGCCAGCAGCTTAAGTCCAGGGACAGACTTCAACACTGAAGCTTTCTTT. Its translation is CASSLSPGTDFNTEAFF.

This clonotype was detected ten times or more. The chain employs TRBV12-3 or TRBV12-4 and TRBJ2-6; no clear D. There are 13 residues in the CDR3. Trimming removed 3 bases at V and 3 bases at J, with 3 bases between. The CDR3 DNA sequence: TGTGCCAGCAGTTTCGGTGGGGCCAACGTCCTGACTTTC. It translates to CASSFGGANVLTF.

The V and J genes are TRBV6-1 and TRBJ1-2; D perhaps matches TRBD1 (6 bases). The CDR3 consists of 16 residues. Trimming shortened V by 5 bases and J by 6 bases, and 22 bases separated the two germline ends. In germline, CDR1 is MNHNS, CDR2 SASEGT. In nucleotides, the CDR3 is TGTGCCAGCAGTTACAATCTTGGGCAGGGGAAGGATGGCTACACCTTC. Translation gives CASSYNLGQGKDGYTF.

This clonotype was counted ten times or more. The gene calls are TRBV7-9 and TRBJ2-2; 9 positions match TRBD1. This CDR3 contains 14 residues. After removal of 4 bases from V and 6 bases from J, the junction contained 3 bases not matched to a gene. Germline loops: CDR1 SEHNR, CDR2 FQNEAQ (reference sequence). CDR3 region: CASSWTGDSGELFF. CDR3 coding DNA: TGTGCCAGCAGCTGGACAGGGGATTCCGGGGAGCTGTTTTTT. Filled out from reference TRBV7-9 and TRBJ2-2, the complete variable domain reads DTGVSQNPRHKITKRGQNVTFRCDPISEHNRLYWYRQTLGQGPEFLTYFQNEAQLEKSRLLSDRFSAERPKGSFSTLEIQRTEQGDSAMYLCASSWTGDSGELFFGEGSRLTVL.

The chain joins TRBV5-1 to TRBJ2-1; D gene uncertain. Germline CDR1 reads SGHRS; CDR2 reads YFSETQ. This CDR3 contains 14 residues. Trimming pared 0 bases from V and 3 bases from J, leaving 7 bases between. CDR3 protein: CASSLAALYNEQFF. In DNA form, the CDR3 reads TGCGCCAGCAGCTTGGCCGCCCTCTACAATGAGCAGTTCTTC. Full variable domain (remainder filled in from reference TRBV5-1 and TRBJ2-1): KAGVTQTPRYLIKTRGQQVTLSCSPISGHRSVSWYQQTPGQGLQFLFEYFSETQRNKGNFPGRFSGRQFSNSRSEMNVSTLELGDSALYLCASSLAALYNEQFFGPGTRLTVL.

This clonotype has just one count. V gene TRBV2 combines with J gene TRBJ2-1, with 7 bases that match TRBD1. The CDR3 has 14 residues. CDR1 is SNHLY, CDR2 FYNNEI, per germline. V was clipped by 5 bases and J by 8 bases; unmatched bases: 9. CDR3 amino acids: CASSTDRLGDEQFF. As DNA, the CDR3 is TGTGCCAGCAGTACGGACAGGCTAGGCGATGAGCAGTTCTTC.

The chain employs TRBV11-3 and TRBJ1-2; no firm D call. The CDR3 runs to 15 residues. Deletions cut 3 bases from V and 0 bases from J, with 11 bases between. The V gene's germline CDR1 is SGHNT and CDR2 YENEEA. CDR3 loop: CASSLNRPSNYGYTF. CDR3 nucleotide sequence: TGTGCCAGCAGCTTGAACAGACCTTCTAACTATGGCTACACCTTC. Variable domain in full (rest from reference TRBV11-3 and TRBJ1-2): EAGVVQSPRYKIIEKKQPVAFWCNPISGHNTLYWYLQNLGQGPELLIRYENEEAVDDSQLPKDRFSAERLKGVDSTLKIQPAELGDSAVYLCASSLNRPSNYGYTFGSGTRLTVV.

This chain connects TRBV9 to TRBJ2-1; perhaps TRBD2 as D (5 bases). The CDR3 loop spans 12 amino acids. Per the germline V gene, CDR1 is SGDLS and CDR2 is YYNGEE. The V end was cut by 1 base, the J end by 10 bases, with 9 bases between. The CDR3 is CASSVTTREQFF. Written as DNA, the CDR3 is TGTGCCAGCAGCGTAACAACTAGAGAGCAGTTCTTC. Filled out from reference TRBV9 and TRBJ2-1, the complete variable domain reads DSGVTQTPKHLITATGQRVTLRCSPRSGDLSVYWYQQSLDQGLQFLIQYYNGEERAKGNILERFSAQQFPDLHSELNLSSLELGDSALYFCASSVTTREQFFGPGTRLTVL.

This clonotype has ten or more counts. The CDR3 DNA follows: TGTGCCAGCAGCTTAGGCGATAGCGTCCTACTCTACGAGCAGTACTTC. It is translated as CASSLGDSVLLYEQYF. V usage is TRBV7-2 and J usage is TRBJ2-7, with D perhaps TRBD2 (5 bases). This CDR3 has 16 amino acids. CDR1 is SGHTA and CDR2 is FQGNSA in the germline V gene. V was pared by 1 base and J by 3 bases, with 16 bases between.

J is TRBJ2-1 and V is TRBV5-1; the match to TRBD2 covers 12 bases. V trimming: 4 bases; J trimming: 5 bases; junction bases outside the gene matches: 4. The CDR3 covers 15 residues. The germline V gene encodes CDR1 SGHRS and CDR2 YFSETQ. CDR3 loop: CASSTTSGGNNEQFF. Here the CDR3 DNA reads TGCGCCAGCAGCACGACTAGCGGGGGAAACAATGAGCAGTTCTTC.

The V gene is TRBV14, the J gene TRBJ2-1, with 10 bases matching TRBD2. The V segment lost 5 bases and the J segment 4 bases; nucleotides outside the gene matches: 5. Germline lookup yields CDR1 SGHDN and CDR2 FVKESK. This CDR3 is built from 15 residues. CDR3 bases: TGTGCCAGCAGCGTTGGACTAGCGGAGTACAATGAGCAGTTCTTC. This codes for CASSVGLAEYNEQFF.

This clonotype was counted a few times. The chain uses TRBV6-1 and TRBJ1-5, with 9 bases lining up with TRBD1. The V segment lost 7 bases and the J segment 3 bases; nucleotides outside the gene matches: 4. The CDR3 contains 14 residues. Per germline, CDR1 MNHNS and CDR2 SASEGT. The CDR3: CASTGTGTNQPQHF. The CDR3 DNA sequence: TGTGCCAGCACCGGGACAGGGACCAATCAGCCCCAGCATTTT.

This clonotype was observed at least ten times. The chain couples TRBV5-1 to TRBJ2-7; weak D call: TRBD2 (5 bases). There are 13 residues in the CDR3. Looked up from germline, CDR1 is SGHRS and CDR2 is YFSETQ. Trimming took off 0 bases at V and 7 bases at J, with 11 bases between the two ends. The CDR3 is CASSLEATGEQYF. The CDR3 DNA reads TGCGCCAGCAGCTTGGAGGCCACGGGGGAGCAGTACTTC.

The rearrangement links TRBV9 to TRBJ1-2; maybe TRBD1 (5 bases). From germline, CDR1 is SGDLS and CDR2 YYNGEE. The CDR3 is made up of 15 amino acids. V lost 0 bases and J 4 bases, leaving 13 bases between the germline ends. CDR3 loop: CASSVDGGAVYGYTF. The CDR3 DNA follows: TGTGCCAGCAGCGTAGATGGGGGTGCCGTCTATGGCTACACCTTC.

On this clonotype itself: A read error may explain this, as a much larger clone is one base away. The chain is built from TRBV28 and TRBJ2-7, with 8 bases identical to TRBD1. The germline V gene has CDR1 MDHEN and CDR2 SYDVKM. The CDR3 is 15 residues long. The V and J ends lost 8 bases and 4 bases, in that order; junction bases with no gene match: 13. CDR3 DNA: TGTGCCAGCGGTCTAACTACAGGGGGTAAATACGAGCAGTACTTC. Its translation is CASGLTTGGKYEQYF.